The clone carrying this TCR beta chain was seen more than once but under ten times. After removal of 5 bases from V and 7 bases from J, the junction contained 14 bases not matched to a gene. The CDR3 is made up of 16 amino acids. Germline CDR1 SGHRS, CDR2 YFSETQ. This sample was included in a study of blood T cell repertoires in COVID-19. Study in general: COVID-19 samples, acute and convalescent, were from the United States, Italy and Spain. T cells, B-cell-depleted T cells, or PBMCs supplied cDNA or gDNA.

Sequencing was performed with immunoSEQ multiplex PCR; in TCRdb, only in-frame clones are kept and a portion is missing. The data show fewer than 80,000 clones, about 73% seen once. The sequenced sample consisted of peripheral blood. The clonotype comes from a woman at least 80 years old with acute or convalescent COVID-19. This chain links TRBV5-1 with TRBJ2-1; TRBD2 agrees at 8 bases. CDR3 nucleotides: TGCGCCAGCAGGGAAGTCGGACTAGCTCTGGTGAATGAGCAGTTCTTC. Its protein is CASREVGLALVNEQFF.